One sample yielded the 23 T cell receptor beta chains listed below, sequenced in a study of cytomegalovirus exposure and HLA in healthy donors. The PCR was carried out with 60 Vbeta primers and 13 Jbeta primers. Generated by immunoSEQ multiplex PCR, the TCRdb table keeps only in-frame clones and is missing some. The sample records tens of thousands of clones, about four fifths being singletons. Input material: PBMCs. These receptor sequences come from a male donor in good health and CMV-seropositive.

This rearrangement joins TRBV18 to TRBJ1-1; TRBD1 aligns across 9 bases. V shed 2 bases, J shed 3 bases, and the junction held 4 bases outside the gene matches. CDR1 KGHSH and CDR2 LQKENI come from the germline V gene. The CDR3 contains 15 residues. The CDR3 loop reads CASSPTGQGYTEAFF. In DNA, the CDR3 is TGTGCCAGCTCACCAACGGGACAGGGTTACACTGAAGCTTTCTTT.

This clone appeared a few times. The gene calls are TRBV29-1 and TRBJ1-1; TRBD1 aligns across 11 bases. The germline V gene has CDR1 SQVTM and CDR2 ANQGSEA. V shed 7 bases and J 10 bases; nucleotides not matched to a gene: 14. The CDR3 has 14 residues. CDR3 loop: CSAGTGGIGLGAFF. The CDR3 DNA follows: TGCAGCGCAGGGACAGGGGGTATTGGGTTGGGAGCTTTCTTT.

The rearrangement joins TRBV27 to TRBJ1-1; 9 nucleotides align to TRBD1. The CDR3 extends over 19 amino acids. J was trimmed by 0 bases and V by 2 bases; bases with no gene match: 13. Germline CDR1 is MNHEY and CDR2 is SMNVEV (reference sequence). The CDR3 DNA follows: TGTGCCAGCAGTTTAAGGGGACAGGGAGGCGGCAGGGTGAACACTGAAGCTTTCTTT. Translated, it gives CASSLRGQGGGRVNTEAFF.

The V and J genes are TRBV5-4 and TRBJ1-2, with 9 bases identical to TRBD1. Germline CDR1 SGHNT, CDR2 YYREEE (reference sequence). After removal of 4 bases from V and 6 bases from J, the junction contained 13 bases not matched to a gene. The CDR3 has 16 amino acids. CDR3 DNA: TGTGCCAGCAGCCGACAGGGGGAGACCGATCGGCATGGCTACACCTTC. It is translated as CASSRQGETDRHGYTF.

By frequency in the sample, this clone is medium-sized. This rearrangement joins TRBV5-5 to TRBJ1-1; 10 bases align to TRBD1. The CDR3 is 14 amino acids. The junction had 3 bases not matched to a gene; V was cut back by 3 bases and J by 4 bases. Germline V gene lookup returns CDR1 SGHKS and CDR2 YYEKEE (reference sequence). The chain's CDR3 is CASSWGTGATEAFF. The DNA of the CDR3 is TGTGCCAGCAGCTGGGGGACAGGGGCCACTGAAGCTTTCTTT.

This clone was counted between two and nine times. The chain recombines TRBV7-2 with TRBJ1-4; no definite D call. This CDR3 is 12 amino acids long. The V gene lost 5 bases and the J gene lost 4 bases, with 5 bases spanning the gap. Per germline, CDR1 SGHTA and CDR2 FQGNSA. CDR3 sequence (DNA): TGTGCCAGCAGCGCGGATAATGAAAAACTGTTTTTT. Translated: CASSADNEKLFF.

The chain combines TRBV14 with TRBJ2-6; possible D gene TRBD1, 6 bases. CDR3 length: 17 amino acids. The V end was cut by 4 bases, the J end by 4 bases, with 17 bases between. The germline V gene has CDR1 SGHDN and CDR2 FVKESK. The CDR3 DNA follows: TGTGCCAGCAGCCCGCTGAGGGGGTCGGGAGGGGCCAACGTCCTGACTTTC. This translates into CASSPLRGSGGANVLTF.

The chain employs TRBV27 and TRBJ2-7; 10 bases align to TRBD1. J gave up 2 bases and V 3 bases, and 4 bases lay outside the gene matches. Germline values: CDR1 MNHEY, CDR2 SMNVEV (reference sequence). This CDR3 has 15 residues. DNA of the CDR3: TGTGCCAGCAGTTTCCAAGGACAGGGGGCCTACGAGCAGTACTTC. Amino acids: CASSFQGQGAYEQYF.

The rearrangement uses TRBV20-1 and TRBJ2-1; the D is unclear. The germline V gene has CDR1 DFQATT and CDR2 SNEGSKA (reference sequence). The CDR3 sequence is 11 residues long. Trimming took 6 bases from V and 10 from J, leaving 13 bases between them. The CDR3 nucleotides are TGCAGTGCCCCCCTGCGTCGGGAGCAGTTCTTC. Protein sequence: CSAPLRREQFF.

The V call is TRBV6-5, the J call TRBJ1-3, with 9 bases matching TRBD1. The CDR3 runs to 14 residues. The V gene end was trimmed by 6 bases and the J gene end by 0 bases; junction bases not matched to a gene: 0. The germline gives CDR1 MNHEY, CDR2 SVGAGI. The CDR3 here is CASRTGGSGNTIYF. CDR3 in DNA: TGTGCCAGCAGGACAGGGGGCTCTGGAAACACCATATATTTT.

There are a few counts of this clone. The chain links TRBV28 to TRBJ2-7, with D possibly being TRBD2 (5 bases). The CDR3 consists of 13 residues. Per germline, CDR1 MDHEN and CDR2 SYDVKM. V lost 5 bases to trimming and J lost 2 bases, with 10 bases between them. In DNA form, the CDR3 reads TGTGCCAGCAGTACGGGGTCTACCTACGAGCAGTACTTC. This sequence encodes CASSTGSTYEQYF.

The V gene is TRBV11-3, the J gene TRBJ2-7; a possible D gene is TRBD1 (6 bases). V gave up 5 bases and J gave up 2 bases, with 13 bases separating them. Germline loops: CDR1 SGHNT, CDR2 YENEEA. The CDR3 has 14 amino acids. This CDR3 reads CASSLRPGAYEQYF. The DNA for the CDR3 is TGTGCCAGCAGCCTTCGACCAGGGGCCTACGAGCAGTACTTC.

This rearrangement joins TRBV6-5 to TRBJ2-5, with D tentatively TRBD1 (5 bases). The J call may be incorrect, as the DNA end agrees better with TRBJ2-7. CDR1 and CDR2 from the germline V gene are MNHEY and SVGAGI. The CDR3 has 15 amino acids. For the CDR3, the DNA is TGTGCCAGCAGCCACAGCAACCGAGACAGTTACGAGCAGTACTTC. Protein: CASSHSNRDSYEQYF.

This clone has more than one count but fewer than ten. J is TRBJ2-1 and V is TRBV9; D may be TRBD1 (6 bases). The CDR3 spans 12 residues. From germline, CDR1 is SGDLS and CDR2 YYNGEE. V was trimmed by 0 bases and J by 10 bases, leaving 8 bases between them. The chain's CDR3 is CASSVDRGEQFF. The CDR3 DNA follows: TGTGCCAGCAGCGTAGATAGGGGGGAGCAGTTCTTC. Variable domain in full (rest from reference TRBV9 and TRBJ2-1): DSGVTQTPKHLITATGQRVTLRCSPRSGDLSVYWYQQSLDQGLQFLIQYYNGEERAKGNILERFSAQQFPDLHSELNLSSLELGDSALYFCASSVDRGEQFFGPGTRLTVL.

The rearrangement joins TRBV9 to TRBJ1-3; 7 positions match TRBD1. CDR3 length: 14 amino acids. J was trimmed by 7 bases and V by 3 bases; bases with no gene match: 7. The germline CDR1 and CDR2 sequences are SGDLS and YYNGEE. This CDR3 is CASSAGTAGNTIYF. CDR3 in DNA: TGTGCCAGCAGCGCCGGGACAGCCGGCAACACCATATATTTT.

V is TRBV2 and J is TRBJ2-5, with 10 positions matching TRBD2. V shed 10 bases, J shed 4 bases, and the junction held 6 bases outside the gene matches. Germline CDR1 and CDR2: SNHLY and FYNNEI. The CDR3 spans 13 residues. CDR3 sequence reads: CANRAGGSETQYF. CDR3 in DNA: TGTGCCAATAGAGCGGGGGGGTCAGAGACCCAGTACTTC.

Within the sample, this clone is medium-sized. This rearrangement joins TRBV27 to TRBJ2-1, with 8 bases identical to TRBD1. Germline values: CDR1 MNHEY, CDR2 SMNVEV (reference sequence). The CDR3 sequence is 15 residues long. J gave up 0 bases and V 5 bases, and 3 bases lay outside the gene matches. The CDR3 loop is CASSPDRASYNEQFF. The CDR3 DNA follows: TGTGCCAGCAGTCCGGACAGGGCCTCCTACAATGAGCAGTTCTTC.

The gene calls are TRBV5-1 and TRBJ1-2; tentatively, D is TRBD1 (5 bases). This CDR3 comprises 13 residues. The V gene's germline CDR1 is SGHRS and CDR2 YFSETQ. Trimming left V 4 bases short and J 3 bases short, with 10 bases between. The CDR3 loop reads CASSHGGDYGYTF. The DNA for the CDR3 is TGCGCCAGCAGCCACGGAGGGGACTATGGCTACACCTTC.

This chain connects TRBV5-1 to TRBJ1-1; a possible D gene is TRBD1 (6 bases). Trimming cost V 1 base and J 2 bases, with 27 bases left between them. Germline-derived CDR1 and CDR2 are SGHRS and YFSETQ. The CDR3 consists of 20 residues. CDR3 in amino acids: CASSLIPKLQGSSINTEAFF. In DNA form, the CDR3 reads TGCGCCAGCAGCTTGATCCCTAAGTTACAGGGAAGTTCTATAAACACTGAAGCTTTCTTT.

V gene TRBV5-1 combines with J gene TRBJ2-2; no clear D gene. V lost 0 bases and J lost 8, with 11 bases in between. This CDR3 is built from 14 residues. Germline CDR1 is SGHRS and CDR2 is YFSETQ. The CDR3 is CASSLAEYAGELFF. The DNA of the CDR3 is TGCGCCAGCAGCTTGGCCGAATACGCGGGGGAGCTGTTTTTT.

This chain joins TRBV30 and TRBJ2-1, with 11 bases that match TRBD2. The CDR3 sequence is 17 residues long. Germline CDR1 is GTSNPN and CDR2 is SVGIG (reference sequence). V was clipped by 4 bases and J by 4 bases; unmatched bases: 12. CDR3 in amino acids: CAWTPGVAGGPYNEQFF. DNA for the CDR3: TGTGCCTGGACCCCAGGGGTAGCGGGAGGGCCGTACAATGAGCAGTTCTTC.

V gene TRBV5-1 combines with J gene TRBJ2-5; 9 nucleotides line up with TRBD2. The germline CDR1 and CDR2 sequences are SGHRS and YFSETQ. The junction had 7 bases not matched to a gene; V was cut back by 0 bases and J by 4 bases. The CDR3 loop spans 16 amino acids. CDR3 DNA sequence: TGCGCCAGCAGCTTGGGCCGCGGGGGGGCGCGAGAGACCCAGTACTTC. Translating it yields CASSLGRGGARETQYF.

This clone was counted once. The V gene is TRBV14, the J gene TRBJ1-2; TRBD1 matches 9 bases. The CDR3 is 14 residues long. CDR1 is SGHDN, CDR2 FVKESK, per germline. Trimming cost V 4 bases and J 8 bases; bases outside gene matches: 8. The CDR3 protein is CASSPAGTGTGYTF. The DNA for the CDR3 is TGTGCCAGCAGCCCCGCCGGGACAGGGACCGGCTACACCTTC. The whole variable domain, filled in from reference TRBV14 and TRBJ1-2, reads EAGVTQFPSHSVIEKGQTVTLRCDPISGHDNLYWYRRVMGKEIKFLLHFVKESKQDESGMPNNRFLAERTGGTYSTLKVQPAELEDSGVYFCASSPAGTGTGYTFGSGTRLTVV.